A selection of T cell receptor beta chains follows, all from one sample in a study of blood T cell repertoires in COVID-19. Only in-frame clones appear in the TCRdb table, and some are missing; sequencing was by immunoSEQ multiplex PCR. The sample holds 200,000 to 300,000 clones, approximately 88% seen once. Sequenced material: PBMCs or T cells enriched from blood (not recorded which). The receptors originated from a woman in her thirties or forties with acute COVID-19. The CDR3 runs from the conserved cysteine through the conserved F or W. The order of the fields is CDR3 protein, CDR3 DNA, clone size, J gene, D gene, V gene. D genes are given only for firm matches. A row's size may be missing; if present it is once, few, many or a size class.

CDR3aa: CASSLDGGSGWEQFF
CDR3nt: TGCGCCAGCAGCTTGGACGGGGGTAGCGGGTGGGAGCAGTTCTTC
abundance: few
j_gene: TRBJ2-1
d_gene: TRBD2
v_gene: TRBV5-1

CDR3aa: CASTIQTGHLSYEQYF
CDR3nt: TGTGCCAGCACCATCCAGACAGGCCATCTCTCCTACGAGCAGTACTTC
abundance: .
j_gene: TRBJ2-7
d_gene: .
v_gene: TRBV5-5

CDR3aa: CASSPWTGTTEAFF
CDR3nt: TGTGCCAGCTCACCGTGGACAGGGACGACTGAAGCTTTCTTT
abundance: .
j_gene: TRBJ1-1
d_gene: TRBD1
v_gene: TRBV18

CDR3aa: CASSSASGSYEQYF
CDR3nt: TGTGCCAGCAGCTCTGCTAGCGGGAGCTACGAGCAGTACTTC
abundance: .
j_gene: TRBJ2-7
d_gene: TRBD2
v_gene: TRBV7-9

CDR3aa: CARSLGYRGLSSYNSPLHF
CDR3nt: TGTGCCAGAAGCTTGGGTTACAGGGGGCTAAGCTCCTATAATTCACCCCTCCACTTT
abundance: .
j_gene: TRBJ1-6
d_gene: TRBD1
v_gene: TRBV5-3

CDR3aa: CASSENTNSGNTIYF
CDR3nt: TGTGCCAGCAGTGAAAACACAAACTCTGGAAACACCATATATTTT
abundance: .
j_gene: TRBJ1-3
d_gene: .
v_gene: TRBV6-1

CDR3aa: CAWSVSQNTEAFF
CDR3nt: TGTGCCTGGAGTGTTAGTCAGAACACTGAAGCTTTCTTT
abundance: .
j_gene: TRBJ1-1
d_gene: .
v_gene: TRBV30

CDR3aa: CASALTIGTGVRRTEAFF
CDR3nt: TGTGCCAGCGCTCTAACGATTGGGACAGGGGTTCGGAGGACTGAAGCTTTCTTT
abundance: .
j_gene: TRBJ1-1
d_gene: TRBD1
v_gene: TRBV2

CDR3aa: CASSLPGDTQYF
CDR3nt: TGTGCCAGCAGCTTACCGGGAGATACGCAGTATTTT
abundance: few
j_gene: TRBJ2-3
d_gene: .
v_gene: TRBV7-3

CDR3aa: CASSQGAGGYTF
CDR3nt: TGTGCCAGCAGCCAGGGTGCAGGTGGCTACACCTTC
abundance: .
j_gene: TRBJ1-2
d_gene: .
v_gene: TRBV3-1/TRBV3-2

CDR3aa: CASSLTGELYGYTF
CDR3nt: TGTGCCAGCAGTCTAACAGGGGAACTCTATGGCTACACCTTC
abundance: .
j_gene: TRBJ1-2
d_gene: TRBD1
v_gene: TRBV2

CDR3aa: CASSQVGGQGGGYTF
CDR3nt: TGTGCCAGCAGCCAAGTAGGGGGACAGGGCGGAGGCTACACCTTC
abundance: .
j_gene: TRBJ1-2
d_gene: TRBD1
v_gene: TRBV3-1/TRBV3-2